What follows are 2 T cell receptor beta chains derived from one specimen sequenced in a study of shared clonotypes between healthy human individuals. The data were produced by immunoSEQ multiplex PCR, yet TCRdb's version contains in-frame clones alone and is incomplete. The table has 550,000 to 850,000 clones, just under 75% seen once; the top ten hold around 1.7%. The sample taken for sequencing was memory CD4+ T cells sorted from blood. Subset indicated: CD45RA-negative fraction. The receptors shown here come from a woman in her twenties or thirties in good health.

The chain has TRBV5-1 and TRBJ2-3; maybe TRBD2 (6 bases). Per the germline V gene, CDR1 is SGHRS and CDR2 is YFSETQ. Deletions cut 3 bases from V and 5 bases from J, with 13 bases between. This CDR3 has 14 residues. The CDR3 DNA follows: TGCGCCAGCAGCTCCGGGACTCCCAAAGATACGCAGTATTTT. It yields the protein CASSSGTPKDTQYF.

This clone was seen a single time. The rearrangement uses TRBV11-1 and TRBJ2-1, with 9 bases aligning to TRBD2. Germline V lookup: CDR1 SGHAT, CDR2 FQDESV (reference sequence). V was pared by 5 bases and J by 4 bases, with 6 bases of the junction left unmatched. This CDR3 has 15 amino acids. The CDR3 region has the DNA TGTGCCAGCAGCGGCTCTAGCGGGACATACAATGAGCAGTTCTTC. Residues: CASSGSSGTYNEQFF.